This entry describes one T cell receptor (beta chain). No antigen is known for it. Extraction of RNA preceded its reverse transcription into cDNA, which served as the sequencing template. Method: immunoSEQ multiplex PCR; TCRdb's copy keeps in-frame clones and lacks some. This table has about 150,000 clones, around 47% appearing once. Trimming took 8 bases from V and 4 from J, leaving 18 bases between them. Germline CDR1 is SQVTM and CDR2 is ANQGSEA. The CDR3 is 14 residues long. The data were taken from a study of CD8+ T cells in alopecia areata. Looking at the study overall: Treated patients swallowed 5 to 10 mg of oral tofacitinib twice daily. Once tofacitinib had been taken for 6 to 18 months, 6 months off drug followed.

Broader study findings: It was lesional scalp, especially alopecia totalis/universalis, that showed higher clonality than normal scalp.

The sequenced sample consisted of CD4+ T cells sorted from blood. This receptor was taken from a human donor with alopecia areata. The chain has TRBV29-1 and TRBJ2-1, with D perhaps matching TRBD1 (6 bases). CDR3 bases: TGCAGCATGCGCCGGGACACGAATTACAATGAGCAGTTCTTC. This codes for CSMRRDTNYNEQFF.